This passage covers 20 T cell receptor beta chains from one sample sequenced in a study of response to subunit inactivated influenza vaccine. MiXCR was run by TCRdb on the RT-PCR reads, yielding one entry per CDR3 protein. Altogether 200,000 to 300,000 distinct CDR3 sequences are present, more than 9% being singletons, with the ten largest covering approximately 8.4%. This specimen was non-naive T cells sorted from PBMCs, taken less than 15 days before vaccination. The source of these receptors is a man aged 50 or older who received an inactivated influenza vaccine.

This clonotype was seen a few times. The gene calls are TRBV5-1 and TRBJ2-7, with 10 bases that match TRBD1. Per germline, CDR1 SGHRS and CDR2 YFSETQ. Unmatched junction bases numbered 4, after V lost 0 bases and J lost 4 bases. The CDR3 covers 15 residues. The CDR3 coding sequence is TGCGCCAGCAGCTTGGGGGGGACAGGGGATTACGAGCAGTACTTC. This gives the protein CASSLGGTGDYEQYF.

This clonotype was seen only a few times. The chain is built from TRBV5-4 and TRBJ2-1; no reliable D call. This CDR3 has 12 amino acids. The V gene's germline CDR1 is SGHNT and CDR2 YYREEE (reference sequence). V was shortened by 1 base and J by 6 bases, with 5 bases between the two germline ends. The DNA for the CDR3 is TGTGCCAGCAGCTTGATCTCCAATGAGCAGTTCTTC. Translated, it gives CASSLISNEQFF.

The chain uses TRBV15 and TRBJ1-1; unclear D gene. V lost 1 base to trimming and J lost 0 bases, with 9 bases between them. CDR3 length equals 15 residues. In germline, CDR1 is LNHNV, CDR2 YYDKDF (reference sequence). CDR3 sequence: CATSRGPGMNTEAFF. Written as DNA, the CDR3 is TGTGCCACCAGCAGAGGTCCAGGAATGAACACTGAAGCTTTCTTT.

This clonotype was detected only a few times. In DNA form, the CDR3 reads TGTGCCAGCAGTTCTAGCGGGAGCTACAATGAGCAGTTCTTC. This encodes CASSSSGSYNEQFF. The gene calls are TRBV3-1 and TRBJ2-1; TRBD2 matches 10 bases. Germline CDR1 is LGHDT and CDR2 is YNNKEL (reference sequence). The ends lost 6 bases at V and 3 bases at J; junction bases unmatched: 2. This CDR3 is built from 14 residues.

The CDR3 bases are TGTGCCAGCAGCCCCCACCCGGGCCCCGGAAGTGAGCAGTTCTTC. Translation: CASSPHPGPGSEQFF. The rearrangement joins TRBV7-2 to TRBJ2-1; D not resolved. Germline V lookup: CDR1 SGHTA, CDR2 FQGNSA. The CDR3 sequence is 15 residues long. Trimming cost V 5 bases and J 9 bases, with 20 bases left between them.

CDR3 in amino acids: CASSPRGVTEQFF. In DNA form, the CDR3 reads TGTGCCAGCAGCCCCAGAGGGGTAACTGAGCAGTTCTTC. The gene calls are TRBV9 and TRBJ2-1, with D possibly being TRBD1 or TRBD2 (5 bases each). Germline-derived CDR1 and CDR2 are SGDLS and YYNGEE. This CDR3 is 13 amino acids long. V gave up 4 bases and J gave up 9 bases, with 14 bases separating them.

V usage is TRBV12-3 or TRBV12-4 and J usage is TRBJ2-1; TRBD2 agrees at 11 bases. V shed 7 bases and J 9 bases; nucleotides not matched to a gene: 8. The CDR3 runs to 14 residues. Here the CDR3 DNA reads TGTGCCAGCAAACCTAGCGGGAGGACCGGTGAGCAGTTCTTC. It yields the protein CASKPSGRTGEQFF.

This clonotype turned up a few times. J is TRBJ1-5 and V is TRBV15, with no clear D. V dropped 3 bases and J dropped 5 bases, with 14 bases sitting between them. Germline loops: CDR1 LNHNV, CDR2 YYDKDF (reference sequence). The CDR3 sequence is 15 residues long. CDR3 nucleotide sequence: TGTGCCACCAGCAGTATGGGAACCGGGGATCAGCCCCAGCATTTT. This translates into CATSSMGTGDQPQHF.

The V call is TRBV9, the J call TRBJ1-6; D is unresolved. This CDR3 comprises 13 residues. From germline, CDR1 is SGDLS and CDR2 YYNGEE. Trimming shortened V by 3 bases and J by 3 bases, and 4 bases separated the two germline ends. In DNA, the CDR3 is TGTGCCAGCAGCGGCAGCTATAATTCACCCCTCCACTTT. This codes for CASSGSYNSPLHF.

The sample holds many counts of this clonotype. The rearrangement uses TRBV6-1 and TRBJ2-1, with D maybe TRBD2 (7 bases). The length of the CDR3 is 13 residues. The germline V gene has CDR1 MNHNS and CDR2 SASEGT. V was clipped by 1 base and J by 11 bases, with 12 bases between them. The CDR3: CASSEGEGTKQFF. CDR3 coding DNA: TGTGCCAGCAGTGAAGGGGAGGGGACAAAGCAGTTCTTC.

This clonotype was counted between two and nine times. The chain is built from TRBV20-1 and TRBJ2-7; 7 nucleotides line up with TRBD2. J gave up 4 bases and V 5 bases, and 11 bases lay outside the gene matches. This CDR3 is built from 14 residues. The V gene's germline CDR1 is DFQATT and CDR2 SNEGSKA (reference sequence). The CDR3 nucleotides read TGCAGTGCTCGGGACTACGAAATAACATACGAGCAGTACTTC. It translates to CSARDYEITYEQYF.

The rearrangement uses TRBV7-8 and TRBJ1-6, with a tentative D call TRBD1 (5 bases). CDR1 and CDR2 (germline): SGHVS, FQNEAQ. The CDR3 has 15 amino acids. Trimming stripped 2 bases from V and 6 bases from J, with 11 bases between. The CDR3 region has the DNA TGTGCCAGCAGCTTACAGAAGCAGGGTAATTCACCCCTCCACTTT. Translating it yields CASSLQKQGNSPLHF.

This clonotype was seen a handful of times. The chain carries TRBV6-1 and TRBJ2-3; D possibly corresponds to TRBD1 (5 bases). The germline gives CDR1 MNHNS, CDR2 SASEGT. The CDR3 covers 14 residues. V was clipped by 2 bases and J by 5 bases, with 11 bases between them. The DNA of the CDR3 is TGTGCCAGCAGTGAATCCAGGGCGGTAGATACGCAGTATTTT. Protein sequence: CASSESRAVDTQYF.

This clonotype was picked up many times. The chain combines TRBV6-5 with TRBJ1-1; tentative D call: TRBD1 (6 bases). The germline V gene has CDR1 MNHEY and CDR2 SVGAGI. The CDR3 covers 15 residues. The V gene lost 0 bases and the J gene lost 4 bases, with 12 bases spanning the gap. CDR3 in DNA: TGTGCCAGCAGTTACTCGAGGGGGTGGGGCACTGAAGCTTTCTTT. Its translation: CASSYSRGWGTEAFF.

This clonotype was detected only a few times. The chain has TRBV27 and TRBJ1-5, with a weak D call TRBD1 (5 bases). V lost 6 bases to trimming and J lost 5 bases, with 11 bases between them. Germline CDR1 is MNHEY and CDR2 is SMNVEV (reference sequence). This CDR3 contains 13 residues. The CDR3 DNA reads TGTGCCAGCAGCTATAAAGGGGATCAGCCCCAGCATTTT. This translates into CASSYKGDQPQHF.

This chain joins TRBV29-1 and TRBJ1-2; D not certain. The V end was cut by 7 bases, the J end by 1 base, with 7 bases between. The germline CDR1 and CDR2 sequences are SQVTM and ANQGSEA. The CDR3 loop spans 11 amino acids. CDR3: CSGHRNYGYTF. The DNA for the CDR3 is TGCAGCGGCCACCGTAACTATGGCTACACCTTC.

The chain combines TRBV30 with TRBJ2-1; D not certain. The CDR3 is 14 amino acids. V was shortened by 0 bases and J by 7 bases, with 13 bases between the two germline ends. Per the germline V gene, CDR1 is GTSNPN and CDR2 is SVGIG (reference sequence). CDR3 sequence reads: CAWSVLIPGNEQFF. The CDR3 nucleotides are TGTGCCTGGAGTGTACTCATCCCCGGGAATGAGCAGTTCTTC.

This clonotype was observed many times. The chain is built from TRBV28 and TRBJ2-5; 11 nucleotides agree with TRBD2. From germline, CDR1 is MDHEN and CDR2 SYDVKM. After removal of 8 bases from V and 4 bases from J, the junction contained 9 bases not matched to a gene. The CDR3 has 15 residues. DNA of the CDR3: TGTGCCAGCGGACCTAGCGGGGGGTTCGGAGAGACCCAGTACTTC. Translation gives CASGPSGGFGETQYF.

In this sample, this clonotype turned up many times. The V and J genes are TRBV29-1 and TRBJ2-3, with D hard to call. Germline values: CDR1 SQVTM, CDR2 ANQGSEA. Trimming took off 6 bases at V and 6 bases at J, with 13 bases between the two ends. This CDR3 region has 12 residues. The CDR3 loop reads CSVLHSPDTQYF. DNA for the CDR3: TGCAGCGTACTCCACTCGCCTGATACGCAGTATTTT.

In nucleotides, the CDR3 is TGTGCCAGCAGTTTGTCCGGACAGGCCGCCGGGCAGCCCCAGCATTTT. Amino acids: CASSLSGQAAGQPQHF. V usage is TRBV28 and J usage is TRBJ1-5, with 7 bases matching TRBD1. The V and J ends lost 3 bases and 7 bases, in that order; junction bases with no gene match: 12. In germline, CDR1 is MDHEN, CDR2 SYDVKM. The CDR3 consists of 16 residues.